This T cell receptor beta chain was captured in a study of cytomegalovirus exposure and HLA in healthy donors. For the study at large: Caucasian-associated ancestry cluster membership applied to over 80% of around 400 genotyped donors.

Concerning this clone: The target antigen is unknown.

This CDR3 region has 15 residues. CDR1 is MRHNA and CDR2 is SNTAGT in the germline V gene. V was clipped by 4 bases and J by 0 bases; unmatched bases: 2. Regarding the study as a whole: Per a later analysis, fewer than 20,000 TCR beta sequences showed association with HLA alleles at 0.05 false discovery rate. Later, an analysis found that common viral pathogens appeared to be linked with several of the most significant clusters.

It was with 60 Vbeta and 13 Jbeta primers that the PCR ran. Repertoires were generated with immunoSEQ multiplex PCR, while TCRdb's copy carries only in-frame clones and drops some. Found here are 250,000 to 300,000 clones, roughly four fifths of them singletons; the top ten hold approximately 2%. J is TRBJ2-2 and V is TRBV6-4, with 7 nucleotides matching TRBD2. What was sequenced was PBMCs. The sequence came from a middle-aged woman in good health and CMV-seropositive. CDR3 protein: CASSVSGANTGELFF. The CDR3 DNA is TGTGCCAGCAGTGTCAGCGGGGCGAACACCGGGGAGCTGTTTTTT.